The 14 T cell receptor beta chains presented below share a single source sample, sequenced in a study of cytomegalovirus exposure and HLA in healthy donors (dated 2017 in TCRdb). The method behind the library was the immunoSEQ multiplex PCR assay. For the multiplex PCR, a mixture combining 60 forward primers for TCR Vbeta segments and 13 reverse primers for TCR Jbeta segments was used. The table was pulled from immuneACCESS by TCRdb, which kept in-frame rearrangements only. Such tables lose some clones; where checked, under half of the loss comes from unresolved V genes, and the rest has no known cause. The sample has about 130,000 clones on record, roughly four fifths of them singletons. About 13% of the sample rests with the top ten. Sequenced sample: PBMCs. The receptor source for this set is a woman aged 60-75 years in good health and CMV-seropositive.

CDR3 bases: TGTGCCAGCAGCCAAGAACGGGCACTAGAGGGTGAGCAGTTCTTC. Amino acid sequence: CASSQERALEGEQFF. The chain uses TRBV14 and TRBJ2-1, with D perhaps matching TRBD2 (5 bases). The V gene's germline CDR1 is SGHDN and CDR2 FVKESK. V was cut by 0 bases and J by 9 bases, with 15 bases left in between. The CDR3 consists of 15 residues.

The chain uses TRBV4-1 and TRBJ1-1; weak D call: TRBD1 (5 bases). CDR1 is MGHRA, CDR2 YSYEKL, per germline. The V end lost 0 bases, the J end lost 6 bases, and 14 bases lay between the germline ends. The CDR3 contains 15 residues. In nucleotides, the CDR3 is TGCGCCAGCAGCCAAGAGTGGACAATCGTCGCTGAAGCTTTCTTT. It yields the protein CASSQEWTIVAEAFF.

V usage is TRBV5-4 and J usage is TRBJ2-2; tentatively, D is TRBD1 (5 bases). Germline V lookup: CDR1 SGHNT, CDR2 YYREEE (reference sequence). The CDR3 loop spans 14 amino acids. V lost 0 bases and J 4 bases, leaving 7 bases between the germline ends. As DNA, the CDR3 is TGTGCCAGCAGCTTGGTTCAGGGCACCGGGGAGCTGTTTTTT. It codes for CASSLVQGTGELFF.

This clone was observed a handful of times. The chain carries TRBV6-5 and TRBJ2-7; 10 bases fit TRBD1. Trimming cost V 6 bases and J 0 bases; bases outside gene matches: 2. CDR3 length: 14 residues. CDR1 is MNHEY and CDR2 is SVGAGI in the germline V gene. The CDR3 sequence: CASSRQGASYEQYF. DNA of the CDR3: TGTGCCAGCAGCCGACAGGGGGCCTCCTACGAGCAGTACTTC.

The chain has TRBV7-9 and TRBJ2-5, with 16 bases lining up with TRBD2. The V gene end was trimmed by 5 bases and the J gene end by 1 base; junction bases not matched to a gene: 10. This CDR3 is built from 19 residues. Germline V gene sequence: CDR1 SEHNR, CDR2 FQNEAQ (reference sequence). The CDR3, as DNA: TGTGCCAGCAGCGCGAGTCTGGGGACTAGCGGGGGGGCCCAAGAGACCCAGTACTTC. Amino acids: CASSASLGTSGGAQETQYF.

The CDR3 sequence is CASSLPGTEAFF. The CDR3 coding sequence is TGTGCCAGCAGTTTGCCGGGAACGGAAGCTTTCTTT. The rearrangement joins TRBV28 to TRBJ1-1, with D hard to call. The CDR3 covers 12 residues. The germline CDR1 and CDR2 sequences are MDHEN and SYDVKM. V was cut by 3 bases and J by 8 bases, with 10 bases left in between.

This clone appeared once. The chain employs TRBV27 and TRBJ2-1, with 11 bases identical to TRBD2. The CDR3 contains 17 residues. Germline V CDR1 and CDR2: MNHEY, SMNVEV (reference sequence). Unmatched junction bases numbered 13, after V lost 5 bases and J lost 7 bases. CDR3 protein: CASSLLLIAGGPNEQFF. The CDR3, as DNA: TGTGCCAGCAGTCTCCTATTAATAGCGGGGGGGCCGAATGAGCAGTTCTTC.

The chain joins TRBV6-5 to TRBJ1-6; D might be TRBD1 (5 bases). The length of the CDR3 is 14 residues. Germline CDR1 and CDR2: MNHEY and SVGAGI. V dropped 5 bases and J dropped 9 bases, with 14 bases sitting between them. CDR3 nucleotide sequence: TGTGCCAGCAGTGAAGTCTCAACAGGTTCACCCCTCCACTTT. It translates to CASSEVSTGSPLHF.

V and J are TRBV5-6 and TRBJ2-1; maybe TRBD1 (5 bases). V lost 1 base and J lost 2, with 13 bases in between. The CDR3 is made up of 16 amino acids. Germline loops: CDR1 SGHDT, CDR2 YYEEEE. The CDR3 sequence: CASSLNLGATYNEQFF. CDR3 DNA: TGTGCCAGCAGCTTGAATTTAGGGGCTACCTACAATGAGCAGTTCTTC.

The gene calls are TRBV9 and TRBJ2-7, with a possible D match to TRBD2 (6 bases). The CDR3 loop spans 15 amino acids. V shed 0 bases and J shed 3 bases, with 13 bases lying between them. Germline values: CDR1 SGDLS, CDR2 YYNGEE. Here the CDR3 DNA reads TGTGCCAGCAGCGTAGCTACTGGGACTTTCTACGAGCAGTACTTC. It codes for CASSVATGTFYEQYF.

V and J are TRBV2 and TRBJ1-1; TRBD1 aligns across 9 bases. V lost 2 bases, J lost 4 bases, and 2 bases stayed unmatched. Germline V gives CDR1 SNHLY, CDR2 FYNNEI. The CDR3 covers 14 residues. CDR3 in DNA: TGTGCCAGCAGTGAAACAGGGGGCTTCACTGAAGCTTTCTTT. It translates to CASSETGGFTEAFF. The full variable domain, its missing parts supplied by reference TRBV2 and TRBJ1-1, is EPEVTQTPSHQVTQMGQEVILRCVPISNHLYFYWYRQILGQKVEFLVSFYNNEISEKSEIFDDQFSVERPDGSNFTLKIRSTKLEDSAMYFCASSETGGFTEAFFGQGTRLTVV.

This chain uses TRBV19 with TRBJ1-1; 9 positions agree with TRBD1. Germline CDR1 and CDR2: LNHDA and SQIVND (reference sequence). Trimming at V came to 7 bases and at J to 3 bases, leaving 12 bases not matched to a gene. The CDR3 contains 16 residues. CDR3 loop: CASTLRTGATHTEAFF. The CDR3 region has the DNA TGTGCCAGTACCCTGAGGACAGGGGCTACCCACACTGAAGCTTTCTTT.

The rearrangement links TRBV25-1 to TRBJ1-2; the D is unclear. V was trimmed by 1 base and J by 3 bases, leaving 9 bases between them. Per the germline V gene, CDR1 is MGHDK and CDR2 is SYGVNS. CDR3 size: 14 residues. CDR3: CASSESNSYYGYTF. DNA for the CDR3: TGTGCCAGCAGTGAATCCAACTCATACTATGGCTACACCTTC.

This clone showed up just once. The chain recombines TRBV19 with TRBJ1-5; D not certain. With 4 bases removed from V and 4 bases from J, the gap between germline ends came to 17 bases. In germline, CDR1 is LNHDA, CDR2 SQIVND (reference sequence). This CDR3 region has 16 residues. Here the CDR3 DNA reads TGTGCCAGTAGTACAATAACAAATTTCGGGAATCAGCCCCAGCATTTT. Its translation is CASSTITNFGNQPQHF.